This TCR beta chain originates from a study of graft-versus-host responses after intestinal transplantation. Study-wide findings and caveats: GvH clones surfaced in recipient marrow, some emerging earlier in ileum or blood.

CDR1 is SEHNR, CDR2 FQNEAQ, per germline (reference sequence). The CDR3 contains 14 residues. Between the trimmed V and J ends, which lost 4 bases and 0 bases, there was a span of 7 bases. A word on this clone: Its target is unknown.

Assay: immunoSEQ multiplex PCR; the TCRdb copy retains only in-frame clones and omits some. The table includes about 120,000 clones, roughly 95% detected once. The specimen comprised unstimulated CD8+ T cells sorted from spleen or lymph node cells, sampled before intestinal transplant. The J gene is TRBJ1-5, the V gene TRBV7-9; D perhaps matches TRBD1 (5 bases). This TCR derives from a human donor who received an intestinal transplant. The DNA for the CDR3 is TGTGCCAGCAGCTCGGACATTAGCAATCAGCCCCAGCATTTT. This encodes CASSSDISNQPQHF.